The 2 T cell receptor beta chains listed next were all sequenced from one sample in a study of cytomegalovirus exposure and HLA in healthy donors. PCR used 60 Vbeta primers and 13 Jbeta primers. TCRdb keeps only in-frame clones here, not all; method: immunoSEQ multiplex PCR. Seen here are more than 85,000 clones, approximately 71% observed once, and the top ten hold 8.5% to 10%. The material sequenced was PBMCs. The receptors originated from a male donor in good health and CMV-seropositive.

The CDR3 DNA reads as TGTGCCAGCTCACCCCAGGAGGGGAGGCAAGAGACCCAGTACTTC. It encodes CASSPQEGRQETQYF. The chain combines TRBV18 with TRBJ2-5; maybe TRBD2 (6 bases). In germline, CDR1 is KGHSH, CDR2 LQKENI. The length of the CDR3 is 15 residues. Trimming shortened V by 3 bases and J by 2 bases, and 13 bases separated the two germline ends.

The V and J genes are TRBV10-3 and TRBJ2-3; maybe TRBD1 (8 bases). Germline CDR1 and CDR2: ENHRY and SYGVKD. The ends were cut back, 2 bases at V and 6 bases at J, with 15 bases in the middle. The CDR3 is 15 residues long. The CDR3 loop is CAISEGDRGGDTQYF. In DNA form, the CDR3 reads TGTGCCATCAGTGAGGGCGACAGGGGAGGGGATACGCAGTATTTT.